Following are 14 T cell receptor beta chains from one sample sequenced in a study of tumor and adjacent non-tumor tissue in lung cancer. A modified ARM-PCR protocol with three rounds of nested PCR amplified TCRbeta. TCRdb passed the multiplex PCR reads through MiXCR, listing each CDR3 protein once. This sample carries roughly 120,000 distinct CDR3 sequences, under 65% of them seen once, and the ten largest clones take around a fifth. This sample's RNA came from whole unsorted tissue. More than 3 cm separated this lung sample from the edge of the tumor. The specimen sequenced was distant non-tumor lung tissue. All receptors derive from a man aged 60 to 75 with non-small cell lung cancer.

Remarks on this clonotype: This sequence may be a read error, since a much larger clone differs from it by one base. The rearrangement links TRBV20-1 to TRBJ2-7; the match to TRBD1 covers 11 bases. The CDR3 runs 15 residues. Germline assignment: CDR1 DFQATT and CDR2 SNEGSKA (reference sequence). The CDR3 DNA sequence: TGCAGTGCTAGGGACAGGGGGCGCTTAATTTACGAGAAGTACTTC. Translated: CSARDRGRLIYEKYF.

Many counts were recorded for this clonotype. This chain joins TRBV4-1 and TRBJ1-5; D is ambiguous. The CDR3 runs to 14 residues. V was pared by 0 bases and J by 4 bases, with 7 bases between. The germline V gene encodes CDR1 MGHRA and CDR2 YSYEKL. The CDR3 here is CASSQDVSNQPQHF. The CDR3, as DNA: TGCGCCAGCAGCCAAGATGTGAGTAATCAGCCCCAGCATTTT.

The V gene is TRBV29-1, the J gene TRBJ2-1; TRBD1 aligns across 8 bases. Germline assignment: CDR1 SQVTM and CDR2 ANQGSEA. The length of the CDR3 is 12 residues. The CDR3, as DNA: TGCGGGGTTGATACAGGGGGCAATGAGCAGTTCTTC. The encoded protein is CGVDTGGNEQFF.

A word on this clonotype: The conserved final phenylalanine or tryptophan is absent from the CDR3, which likely points to a read error. CDR3 sequence (DNA): TGCAGTGCTAGGGAGACAGGGGCCCGGGAGACCCAGTACTCC. Its protein product is CSARETGARETQYS. The chain recombines TRBV20-1 with TRBJ2-5; the match to TRBD1 covers 8 bases. The CDR3 is made up of 14 amino acids. V trimming: 3 bases; J trimming: 5 bases; junction bases outside the gene matches: 8. Germline V gene lookup returns CDR1 DFQATT and CDR2 SNEGSKA (reference sequence).

This clonotype was seen many times. The rearrangement uses TRBV20-1 and TRBJ2-1; TRBD2 matches 11 bases. The V segment lost 0 bases and the J segment 8 bases; nucleotides outside the gene matches: 9. Germline V gene data show CDR1 as DFQATT and CDR2 as SNEGSKA (reference sequence). CDR3 length equals 16 residues. CDR3 loop: CSARDLGSGGGHEQFF. Written as DNA, the CDR3 is TGCAGTGCTAGAGATCTTGGTAGCGGGGGGGGCCATGAGCAGTTCTTC.

This clonotype was counted a few times. This rearrangement joins TRBV7-6 to TRBJ2-3; possibly TRBD2 for D (6 bases). Trimming stripped 1 base from V and 0 bases from J, with 14 bases between. The V gene's germline CDR1 is SGHVS and CDR2 FNYEAQ. This CDR3 spans 17 amino acids. The CDR3 loop is CASSLVRGLTSTDTQYF. CDR3 DNA sequence: TGTGCCAGCAGCTTAGTAAGGGGACTCACTAGCACAGATACGCAGTATTTT. Filled out from reference TRBV7-6 and TRBJ2-3, the complete variable domain reads GAGVSQSPRYKVTKRGQDVALRCDPISGHVSLYWYRQALGQGPEFLTYFNYEAQQDKSGLPNDRFSAERPEGSISTLTIQRTEQRDSAMYRCASSLVRGLTSTDTQYFGPGTRLTVL.

This clonotype has more than one count but fewer than ten. This chain joins TRBV24-1 and TRBJ2-3; TRBD2 agrees at 7 bases. CDR3 size: 13 residues. Looked up from germline, CDR1 is KGHDR and CDR2 is SFDVKD. J was trimmed by 2 bases and V by 9 bases; bases with no gene match: 4. DNA for the CDR3: TGTGCCACCGGCCGGGAGGTCACAGATACGCAGTATTTT. This codes for CATGREVTDTQYF.

Notes on this clonotype: This may come from a read error, since a much larger clone is one base off. The chain links TRBV5-4 to TRBJ2-1, with D tentatively TRBD2 (5 bases). The CDR3 covers 13 residues. Per the germline V gene, CDR1 is SGHNT and CDR2 is YYREEE (reference sequence). CDR3 sequence: CASGLEYAGEQFF. CDR3 nucleotide sequence: TGTGCCAGCGGCTTGGAATATGCGGGTGAGCAGTTCTTC.

This clonotype was observed many times. The chain links TRBV7-8 to TRBJ2-1; tentatively, D is TRBD2 (6 bases). Deletions cut 1 base from V and 6 bases from J, with 13 bases between. CDR1 and CDR2 (germline): SGHVS, FQNEAQ. The CDR3 totals 15 residues. The CDR3 loop is CASSLVGTACNEQFF. The CDR3 bases are TGTGCCAGCAGCTTAGTAGGGACTGCCTGCAATGAGCAGTTCTTC.

About this clonotype: The junction differs from germline at one of its ends, possibly a read error. CDR3 bases: TGCGCCGGCAGCCAAGATTGGACTAGCAGGGGGCTCCCTCTCTACGAGCAGTACTTC. Its protein is CAGSQDWTSRGLPLYEQYF. This chain uses TRBV4-1 with TRBJ2-7; D could derive from TRBD1 or TRBD2 (8 bases each). Germline assignment: CDR1 MGHRA and CDR2 YSYEKL. CDR3 length: 19 amino acids.

The rearrangement joins TRBV7-3 to TRBJ2-5, with D perhaps matching TRBD2 (6 bases). The CDR3 runs to 15 residues. Trimming cost V 9 bases and J 5 bases, with 22 bases left between them. Germline assignment: CDR1 SGHTA and CDR2 FQGTGA. DNA of the CDR3: TGTGCCAGTAGTTCGGGGACTTCTACTTGGGAGACCCAGTACTTC. Translated: CASSSGTSTWETQYF. The variable domain in full, with the rest retrieved from reference TRBV7-3 and TRBJ2-5, is GAGVSQTPSNKVTEKGKYVELRCDPISGHTALYWYRQSLGQGPEFLIYFQGTGAADDSGLPNDRFFAVRPEGSVSTLKIQRTERGDSAVYLCASSSGTSTWETQYFGPGTRLLVL.

This clonotype is medium-sized (0.01 to 0.1%). This chain joins TRBV4-1 and TRBJ1-5; possible D gene TRBD1, 5 bases. The ends were cut back, 0 bases at V and 4 bases at J, with 10 bases in the middle. CDR1 and CDR2 from the germline V gene are MGHRA and YSYEKL. The CDR3 extends over 15 amino acids. CDR3 bases: TGCGCCAGCAGCCAAGACCAGGGTAGTAATCAGCCCCAGCATTTT. It yields the protein CASSQDQGSNQPQHF.

CDR3 loop: CSGDPGLVGADTQYF. Written as DNA, the CDR3 is TGCAGTGGTGACCCGGGTCTAGTGGGAGCAGATACGCAGTATTTT. J is TRBJ2-3 and V is TRBV29-1, with D tentatively TRBD2 (5 bases). The CDR3 extends over 15 amino acids. Germline lookup yields CDR1 SQVTM and CDR2 ANQGSEA.

To note about this clonotype: Relative to the germline gene, one junction end is altered; a read error may explain this. The genes are TRBV7-9 and TRBJ2-5, with TRBD2 as a possible D gene (5 bases). CDR1 is SEHNR, CDR2 FQNEAQ, per germline (reference sequence). The CDR3 totals 17 residues. CDR3 loop: CTSSPRAGVVDGETQNF. CDR3 coding DNA: TGTACCAGCAGCCCCCGGGCCGGGGTGGTTGATGGTGAGACCCAGAACTTC. Using reference TRBV7-9 and TRBJ2-5 for the parts outside the CDR3, the full variable domain is DTGVSQNPRHKITKRGQNVTFRCDPISEHNRLYWYRQTLGQGPEFLTYFQNEAQLEKSRLLSDRFSAERPKGSFSTLEIQRTEQGDSAMYLCTSSPRAGVVDGETQNFGPGTRLLVL.